The 17 T cell receptor beta chains below come from one sample, sequenced in a study of T cells in localized non-small cell lung cancer. Some clones are missing from TCRdb's copy, which holds only in-frame ones; the method was immunoSEQ multiplex PCR. The sample contains tens of thousands of clones, 89% of which appear only once. The material was peripheral blood, obtained before any cancer treatment. The receptors originated from a man aged 35 to 69 with stage I squamous cell lung carcinoma.

This chain connects TRBV5-1 to TRBJ2-3, with D unclear. The V gene lost 0 bases and the J gene lost 0 bases, with 8 bases spanning the gap. The CDR3 extends over 15 amino acids. Germline CDR1 and CDR2: SGHRS and YFSETQ. DNA of the CDR3: TGCGCCAGCAGCTTGGCGCCAGAAAGCACAGATACGCAGTATTTT. This encodes CASSLAPESTDTQYF. Full variable domain (outside the CDR3, taken from reference TRBV5-1 and TRBJ2-3): KAGVTQTPRYLIKTRGQQVTLSCSPISGHRSVSWYQQTPGQGLQFLFEYFSETQRNKGNFPGRFSGRQFSNSRSEMNVSTLELGDSALYLCASSLAPESTDTQYFGPGTRLTVL.

This chain links TRBV11-2 with TRBJ2-5; possible D gene TRBD2, 6 bases. The V gene's germline CDR1 is SGHAT and CDR2 FQNNGV. This CDR3 region has 13 residues. V lost 7 bases to trimming and J lost 3 bases, with 12 bases between them. The CDR3, as DNA: TGTGCCAGCAAGGGAGGCGGGAAAGAGACCCAGTACTTC. Its protein product is CASKGGGKETQYF.

The CDR3 bases are TGTGCCAGCAGCGAGAGGAGGGCAGGGTCCTCTGGGGCCAACGTCCTGACTTTC. Translation gives CASSERRAGSSGANVLTF. The chain employs TRBV14 and TRBJ2-6, with D tentatively TRBD2 (6 bases). Trimming cost V 5 bases and J 0 bases, with 17 bases left between them. Germline V lookup: CDR1 SGHDN, CDR2 FVKESK. This CDR3 has 18 residues.

This clone has a single count. The V gene is TRBV6-5, the J gene TRBJ1-6; D is undetermined. Trimming shortened V by 2 bases and J by 8 bases, and 13 bases separated the two germline ends. CDR1 and CDR2 (germline): MNHEY, SVGAGI. The CDR3 is 15 amino acids. CDR3 residues: CASSYGRQGDSPLHF. The CDR3 DNA is TGTGCCAGCAGTTACGGACGGCAAGGAGATTCACCCCTCCACTTT.

V and J are TRBV5-1 and TRBJ2-2; D is unresolved. Deletions cut 2 bases from V and 4 bases from J, with 3 bases between. CDR1 SGHRS and CDR2 YFSETQ come from the germline V gene. The CDR3 covers 12 residues. CDR3 region: CASSFSTGELFF. CDR3 DNA: TGCGCCAGCAGCTTCTCCACCGGGGAGCTGTTTTTT.

The chain has TRBV6-1 and TRBJ1-5; D is unclear. CDR1 MNHNS and CDR2 SASEGT come from the germline V gene. This CDR3 is 12 amino acids long. Trimming stripped 3 bases from V and 14 bases from J, with 14 bases between. Here the CDR3 reads CASSDWRAQEHF. Written as DNA, the CDR3 is TGTGCCAGCAGTGATTGGAGGGCCCAGGAGCATTTT.

This chain links TRBV15 with TRBJ2-3; 12 nucleotides match TRBD2. V lost 2 bases to trimming and J lost 4 bases; unmatched junction nucleotides: 4. Germline V gene lookup returns CDR1 LNHNV and CDR2 YYDKDF (reference sequence). This CDR3 comprises 16 residues. The CDR3 bases are TGTGCCACCAGCAGACGGACTAGCGGGGAGGCAGATACGCAGTATTTT. Its translation is CATSRRTSGEADTQYF.

There are a few counts of this clone. This rearrangement joins TRBV15 to TRBJ1-5; D not resolved. V was cut by 0 bases and J by 3 bases, with 9 bases left in between. The CDR3 length is 15 residues. CDR1 LNHNV and CDR2 YYDKDF come from the germline V gene (reference sequence). The CDR3 reads CATSRDTADNQPQHF. DNA for the CDR3: TGTGCCACCAGCAGAGATACGGCAGACAATCAGCCCCAGCATTTT.

The gene calls are TRBV5-4 and TRBJ1-1; no firm D call. Germline-derived CDR1 and CDR2 are SGHNT and YYREEE (reference sequence). CDR3 length: 14 amino acids. V was cut by 1 base and J by 3 bases, with 10 bases left in between. CDR3 sequence (DNA): TGTGCCAGCAGCTTGTTGGGTATCGACACTGAAGCTTTCTTT. This encodes CASSLLGIDTEAFF.

This clone has only one observation. The V and J genes are TRBV19 and TRBJ1-6, with a tentative D call TRBD1 (6 bases). The germline CDR1 and CDR2 sequences are LNHDA and SQIVND (reference sequence). This CDR3 is built from 15 residues. Deletions cut 2 bases from V and 10 bases from J, with 15 bases between. DNA for the CDR3: TGTGCCAGTAGTATATATTCAGGGACAAACTCACCCCTCCACTTT. Its translation is CASSIYSGTNSPLHF.

V is TRBV7-8 and J is TRBJ2-7; tentatively, D is TRBD1 (5 bases). Germline assignment: CDR1 SGHVS and CDR2 FQNEAQ. CDR3 length: 14 residues. V was clipped by 8 bases and J by 1 base, with 15 bases between them. The CDR3 reads CASASEGVSYEQYF. The CDR3 coding sequence is TGTGCCAGCGCCTCGGAAGGGGTTTCCTACGAGCAGTACTTC.

The J gene is TRBJ2-3, the V gene TRBV19, with 11 bases identical to TRBD1. The CDR3 length is 17 residues. Germline trimming cut 5 bases from V and 3 bases from J; bases unmatched to any gene: 10. Germline lookup yields CDR1 LNHDA and CDR2 SQIVND (reference sequence). Written as DNA, the CDR3 is TGTGCCAGTAGTGAAGGACAGGGGGCAGTAAAGACAGATACGCAGTATTTT. Residues: CASSEGQGAVKTDTQYF.

The chain couples TRBV7-2 to TRBJ2-7; D gene uncertain. The V and J ends lost 3 bases and 6 bases respectively, with 9 bases between them. The CDR3 is 12 residues long. The germline V gene has CDR1 SGHTA and CDR2 FQGNSA. CDR3 sequence: CASSFFSVEQYF. CDR3 coding DNA: TGTGCCAGCAGCTTCTTCAGTGTCGAGCAGTACTTC.

The rearrangement joins TRBV15 to TRBJ1-5; TRBD1 might be the D (5 bases). The CDR3 loop spans 13 amino acids. Trimming removed 5 bases at V and 4 bases at J, with 9 bases between. Germline V gene lookup returns CDR1 LNHNV and CDR2 YYDKDF (reference sequence). This CDR3 is CATSATANQPQHF. The CDR3 DNA reads as TGTGCCACCAGCGCGACAGCGAATCAGCCCCAGCATTTT.

The CDR3: CASSSWTGAGNEQFF. CDR3 nucleotides: TGTGCCAGCAGCTCCTGGACAGGGGCGGGCAATGAGCAGTTCTTC. This rearrangement joins TRBV7-2 to TRBJ2-1; 9 nucleotides agree with TRBD1. The germline V gene encodes CDR1 SGHTA and CDR2 FQGNSA. The V gene end was trimmed by 4 bases and the J gene end by 6 bases; junction bases not matched to a gene: 7. The CDR3 loop spans 15 amino acids.

This clone was seen just once. The chain recombines TRBV9 with TRBJ2-6; no clear D. CDR3 length: 14 residues. CDR1 and CDR2 from the germline V gene are SGDLS and YYNGEE. V gave up 0 bases and J gave up 1 base, with 2 bases separating them. The CDR3 is CASSVVSGANVLTF. DNA for the CDR3: TGTGCCAGCAGCGTAGTTTCTGGGGCCAACGTCCTGACTTTC.

The V gene is TRBV5-4, the J gene TRBJ2-1; D might be TRBD2 (5 bases). The CDR3 contains 12 residues. Per germline, CDR1 SGHNT and CDR2 YYREEE (reference sequence). Trimming removed 3 bases at V and 14 bases at J, with 15 bases between. In DNA, the CDR3 is TGTGCCAGCAGCTCATTTAGATCCGGGGAGTTCTTC. Amino acids: CASSSFRSGEFF.